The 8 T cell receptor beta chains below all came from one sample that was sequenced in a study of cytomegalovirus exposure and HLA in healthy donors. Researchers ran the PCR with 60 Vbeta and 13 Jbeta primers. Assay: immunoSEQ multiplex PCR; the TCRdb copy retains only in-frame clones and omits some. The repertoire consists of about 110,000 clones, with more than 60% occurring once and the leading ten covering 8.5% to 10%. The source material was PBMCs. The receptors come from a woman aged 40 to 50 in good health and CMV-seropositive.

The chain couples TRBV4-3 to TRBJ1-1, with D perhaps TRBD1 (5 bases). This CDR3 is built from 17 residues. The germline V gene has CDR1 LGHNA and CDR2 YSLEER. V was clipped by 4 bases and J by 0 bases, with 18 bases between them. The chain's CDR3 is CASSPGVLGGMNTEAFF. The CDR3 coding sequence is TGCGCCAGCAGCCCCGGTGTCCTGGGGGGGATGAACACTGAAGCTTTCTTT.

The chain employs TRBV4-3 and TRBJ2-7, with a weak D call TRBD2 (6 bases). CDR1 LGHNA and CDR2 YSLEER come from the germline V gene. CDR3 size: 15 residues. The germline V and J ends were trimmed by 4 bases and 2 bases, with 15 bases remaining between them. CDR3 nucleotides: TGCGCCAGCAGCCCCGATGGAGGGATGGCCTACGAGCAGTACTTC. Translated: CASSPDGGMAYEQYF.

The DNA for the CDR3 is TGTGCCAGCAGTGAAGGACAGGTTAATACCGGGGAGCTGTTTTTT. Amino acid sequence: CASSEGQVNTGELFF. The V and J genes are TRBV2 and TRBJ2-2; D possibly corresponds to TRBD1 (6 bases). CDR3 length: 15 residues. The V gene lost 1 base and the J gene lost 5 bases, with 11 bases spanning the gap. Looked up from germline, CDR1 is SNHLY and CDR2 is FYNNEI.

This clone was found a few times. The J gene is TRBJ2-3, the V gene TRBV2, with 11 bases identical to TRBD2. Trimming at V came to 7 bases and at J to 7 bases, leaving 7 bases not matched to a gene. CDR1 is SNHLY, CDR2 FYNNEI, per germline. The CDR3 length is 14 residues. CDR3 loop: CASTTGTSGYTQYF. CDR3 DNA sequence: TGTGCCAGCACAACCGGGACTAGCGGATATACGCAGTATTTT.

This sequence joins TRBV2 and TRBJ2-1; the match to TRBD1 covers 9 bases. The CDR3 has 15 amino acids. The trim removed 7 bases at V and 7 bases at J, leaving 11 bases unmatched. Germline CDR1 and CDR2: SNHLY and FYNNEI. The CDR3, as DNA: TGTGCCAGCATGGGGGACAGGGAAGGGGGAAATGAGCAGTTCTTC. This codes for CASMGDREGGNEQFF.

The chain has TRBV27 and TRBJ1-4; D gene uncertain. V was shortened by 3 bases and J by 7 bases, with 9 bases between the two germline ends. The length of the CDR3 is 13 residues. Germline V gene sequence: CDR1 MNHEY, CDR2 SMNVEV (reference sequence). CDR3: CASSLQRGEKLFF. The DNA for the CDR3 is TGTGCCAGCAGTTTGCAACGGGGTGAAAAACTGTTTTTT.

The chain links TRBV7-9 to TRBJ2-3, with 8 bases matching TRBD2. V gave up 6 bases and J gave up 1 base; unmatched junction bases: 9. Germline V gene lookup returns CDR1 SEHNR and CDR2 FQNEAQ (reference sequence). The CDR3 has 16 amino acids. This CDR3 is CASSYQLAGGTDTQYF. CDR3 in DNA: TGTGCCAGCAGTTATCAGCTAGCGGGCGGCACAGATACGCAGTATTTT.

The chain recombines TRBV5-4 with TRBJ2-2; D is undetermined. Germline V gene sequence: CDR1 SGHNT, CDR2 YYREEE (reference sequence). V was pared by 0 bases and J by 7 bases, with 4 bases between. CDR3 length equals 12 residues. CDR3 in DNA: TGTGCCAGCAGCTTGGATTACGGGGAGCTGTTTTTT. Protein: CASSLDYGELFF.